Listed below are T cell receptor beta chains from one sample, sequenced in a study of blood T cell repertoires in COVID-19. The assay was immunoSEQ multiplex PCR, and TCRdb's table has in-frame clones only and misses some. The table has hundreds of thousands of clones, about 83% seen once. The sequenced material came from peripheral blood. Receptors originate from a woman in her forties with active or convalescent COVID-19. Both conserved end residues are trimmed from each CDR3.

v_call,j_call,cdr3_aa
TRBV12-3/TRBV12-4,TRBJ2-7,ASSLEGLPSRY
TRBV11-3,TRBJ2-3,ASSLEAAGPTPGTDTQY
TRBV9,TRBJ2-1,ASSVVTRVGLADNEQF
TRBV24-1,TRBJ2-3,ATSVNRDRADTQY
TRBV2,TRBJ1-5,ASSEYGGRGNQPQH
TRBV4-1,TRBJ1-1,ASSQDTGALGAF
TRBV7-2,TRBJ2-2,ASSSTTSSPNTGELF
TRBV18,TRBJ1-5,ASSGQNNQPQH
TRBV18,TRBJ2-7,ASSPREEQY
TRBV30,TRBJ1-1,AWTRGDQAF
TRBV28,TRBJ2-4,ASSTTGAAGNIQY
TRBV29-1,TRBJ2-7,SEKNGHLYEQY
TRBV10-3,TRBJ2-3,AISESGTGYTDTQY
TRBV2,TRBJ2-3,ASSSSGGTDTQY
TRBV2,TRBJ1-2,ASSEYLGTGYGYT
TRBV4-3,TRBJ1-5,ASSQDYRSNQPQH
TRBV9,TRBJ1-2,ASSEQGATYGYT
TRBV27,TRBJ2-3,ASSLSVLADTQY
TRBV2,TRBJ1-4,ASSETSATNEKLF
TRBV27,TRBJ2-7,ASSTPIRDRSYEQY
TRBV7-9,TRBJ1-4,ASSSGDRVGEKLF
TRBV24-1,TRBJ2-3,ATSGLAGVADTQY
TRBV29-1,TRBJ1-1,SVVGTDEAF
TRBV3-1/TRBV3-2,TRBJ1-4,ASSQATGGNEKLF
TRBV5-8,TRBJ2-5,ASSWGRGDTQY
TRBV2,TRBJ2-7,ASRTRTGGKDEQY
TRBV30,TRBJ1-5,AWSVQGSQPQH
TRBV19,TRBJ1-1,ASSLGLNTEAF
TRBV5-6,TRBJ1-5,ASSLDSSNQPQH
TRBV25-1,TRBJ2-7,ASSTQGTYEQY
TRBV7-9,TRBJ2-1,ASSSSGLEQF
TRBV7-2,TRBJ2-1,ASSDSGGAHNEQF
TRBV30,TRBJ1-1,AWSEGVHTEAF
TRBV6-6,TRBJ2-5,ASSYEGVETQY
TRBV7-2,TRBJ2-2,ASSFSGGVNTGELF
TRBV28,TRBJ1-6,ASSGTGGPINSPLH
TRBV6-5,TRBJ1-1,ASFFQGSSTEAF
TRBV7-2,TRBJ1-1,ASSLTLPNTEAF
TRBV2,TRBJ2-1,ASSRTSGLYNEQF
TRBV2,TRBJ1-5,ASSDQNQPQH
TRBV4-1,TRBJ2-3,ASSQDPATSTDTQY
TRBV28,TRBJ1-2,ASSLRSFYGYT
TRBV30,TRBJ2-4,AWSALAGSKNIQY
TRBV28,TRBJ2-2,ASRPGQLNTGELF
TRBV6-6,TRBJ1-1,ASSRNTEAF
TRBV11-3,TRBJ1-1,ASSRGQGNTEAF
TRBV24-1,TRBJ1-1,ATSDQDRGTEAF
TRBV4-2,TRBJ2-3,ASSLPTSGTDTQY
TRBV20-1,TRBJ1-2,SAPRDSGYT
TRBV3-1/TRBV3-2,TRBJ2-5,ASSPGLQETQY
TRBV7-6,TRBJ2-3,ASSLWRQGQIDTQY
TRBV11-3,TRBJ1-6,ASTPGVGQRGTPLH
TRBV29-1,TRBJ1-4,SVGTGGEKLF
TRBV28,TRBJ2-3,ASSFPPLGVSSTDTQY
TRBV15,TRBJ1-2,ATSRGRGTGHGYT
TRBV9,TRBJ2-3,ASSPRGDGLITDTQY
TRBV18,TRBJ1-6,ASSPVDRTYNSPLH
TRBV7-9,TRBJ2-7,ASSSGKLAGRDEQY
TRBV5-3,TRBJ2-1,ARSTRTGLVYNEQF
TRBV28,TRBJ2-7,ASSLKLAGVYEQY